These T cell receptor beta chains were read from a single sample in a study of shared clonotypes between healthy human individuals. Sequencing was performed with immunoSEQ multiplex PCR; in TCRdb, only in-frame clones are kept and a portion is missing. The top ten clones hold roughly 0.36% of a sample with a few million clones, 90% to 95% of them seen once. What was sequenced was naive CD4+ T cells from PBMCs. These receptor sequences come from a man younger than 35 in good health. Some clones in this sample may be carry-over from other donors' samples. CDR3s include the opening cysteine and the closing phenylalanine or tryptophan. D genes are given only for firm matches. The size field is filled for only some rows; it gives once, few, many or a size class.

clone size | J gene | D gene | V gene | CDR3 DNA | CDR3 protein
NA | TRBJ2-1 | TRBD1 | TRBV7-2 | TGTGCCAGCAGCCAACAGGGGGCGCGCACCTACAATGAGCAGTTCTTC | CASSQQGARTYNEQFF
NA | TRBJ2-7 | TRBD1 | TRBV30 | TGTGCCCGTAAGGGACAGGACACCTACGAGCAGTACTTC | CARKGQDTYEQYF
NA | TRBJ1-5 | NA | TRBV5-1 | TGCGCCAGCAGCTTGGAGGGGGGCAATCAGCCCCAGCATTTT | CASSLEGGNQPQHF
NA | TRBJ2-1 | NA | TRBV7-9 | TGTGCCAGCAGCTTCATGGGCTTTGAGCAGTTCTTC | CASSFMGFEQFF
NA | TRBJ1-2 | NA | TRBV6-4 | TGTGCCAGCAAGCAAGACAGGATCTTTGGCTACACCTTC | CASKQDRIFGYTF
NA | TRBJ1-5 | NA | TRBV5-8 | TGTGCCAGCAGCTTGGGAGGGATTTACAATCAGCCCCAGCATTTT | CASSLGGIYNQPQHF
NA | TRBJ1-5 | NA | TRBV6-1 | TGTGCCAGCAGTGAAGCTTATAATCAGCCCCAGCATTTT | CASSEAYNQPQHF
NA | TRBJ2-6 | TRBD1 | TRBV2 | TGTGCCAGCAGTGTACAGGGGACTGGGGCCAACGTCCTGACTTTC | CASSVQGTGANVLTF
NA | TRBJ1-2 | NA | TRBV5-5 | TGTGCCAGCAGCCCACTAGTTTATGGCTACACCTTC | CASSPLVYGYTF
NA | TRBJ1-2 | NA | TRBV6-1 | TGTGCCAGCAGTGAAGCGGCCGCGAGGGGCTACACCTTC | CASSEAAARGYTF
NA | TRBJ2-3 | TRBD1 | TRBV7-3 | TGTGCCAGCAGCTCGTGGGGACAGGGGGATACGCAGTATTTT | CASSSWGQGDTQYF
NA | TRBJ1-2 | NA | TRBV6-6 | TGTGCCAGCAGTTATCAGGGGAGAAACTATGGCTACACCTTC | CASSYQGRNYGYTF
NA | TRBJ1-3 | NA | TRBV7-9 | TGTGCCAGCACCCCGGGAAACACCATATATTTT | CASTPGNTIYF
few | TRBJ1-5 | TRBD1 | TRBV6-1 | TGTGCCAGCAGACAGGGGCCGGGTCAGCCCCAGCATTTT | CASRQGPGQPQHF
NA | TRBJ2-7 | TRBD2 | TRBV2 | TGTGCCAGCAGCGTGGGACTAGTTGGGGAGCAGTACTTC | CASSVGLVGEQYF
NA | TRBJ2-5 | TRBD2 | TRBV7-6 | TGTGCCAGCAGCTTAACCTTCGGGAATGATAACGGGAGGTACAGGACCCAGTACTTC | CASSLTFGNDNGRYRTQYF
NA | TRBJ1-1 | TRBD1 | TRBV29-1 | TGCAGCGTCCGGACAGGGGCAGACACTGAAGCTTTCTTT | CSVRTGADTEAFF
NA | TRBJ1-2 | NA | TRBV5-1 | TGCGCCAGCAGCTTCCAAGGGGGTCCGGAGGGCTACACCTTC | CASSFQGGPEGYTF
once | TRBJ1-1 | NA | TRBV2 | TGTGCCAGCAGCAGCCAGGGGCCTAATGAAGCTTTCTTT | CASSSQGPNEAFF
NA | TRBJ1-5 | TRBD1 | TRBV7-9 | TGTGCCAGCAGCGCTGGGACAGGGGGCCGTGTATGGGGCAATCAGCCCCAGCATTTT | CASSAGTGGRVWGNQPQHF
NA | TRBJ2-1 | TRBD2 | TRBV9 | TGTGCCAGCAGCGTAGCTAGCGGGAGCCCCTACAATGAGCAGTTCTTC | CASSVASGSPYNEQFF
once | TRBJ2-7 | TRBD1 | TRBV28 | TGTGCCAGCAGGCCACAGGGGGCCCTTGGCTACGAGCAGTACTTC | CASRPQGALGYEQYF
NA | TRBJ1-2 | NA | TRBV7-3 | TGTGCCAGCAGCTCCCGCGAAGGGCAGGGGCATGGCTACACCTTC | CASSSREGQGHGYTF
few | TRBJ1-2 | TRBD1 | TRBV10-3 | TGTGCCATCAGTTGGGACAGGAACTATGGCTACACCTTC | CAISWDRNYGYTF
NA | TRBJ1-2 | NA | TRBV7-9 | TGTGCCAGCACCCCCCAAGCGGGCAGCGTGTATGGCTACACCTTC | CASTPQAGSVYGYTF
NA | TRBJ2-2 | NA | TRBV10-3 | TGTGCCATCAGTGAGTCAACTACAGGGTACACCGGGGAGCTGTTTTTT | CAISESTTGYTGELFF
NA | TRBJ2-1 | TRBD1 | TRBV5-1 | TGCGCCAGCAGCTTGGGGGGACAGAGAATATACAATGAGCAGTTCTTC | CASSLGGQRIYNEQFF
once | TRBJ2-7 | NA | TRBV9 | TGTGCCAGCAGCGTAGGGGCATCGGGGTCCTACGAGCAGTACTTC | CASSVGASGSYEQYF
NA | TRBJ1-2 | NA | TRBV5-1 | TGCGCCAGCAGCCCTGACAACTATGGCTACACCTTC | CASSPDNYGYTF
NA | TRBJ2-7 | TRBD1 | TRBV30 | TGTGCCTGGAGTCTGAGGGACAGGCCCTCCTACGAGCAGTACTTC | CAWSLRDRPSYEQYF
NA | TRBJ2-7 | NA | TRBV29-1 | TGCAGCGTTGATCTAGGGGACGAGCAGTACTTC | CSVDLGDEQYF
NA | TRBJ2-5 | NA | TRBV5-1 | TGCGCCAGCAGCTTGGCCATAGGGGGCCAAGAGACCCAGTACTTC | CASSLAIGGQETQYF
once | TRBJ2-1 | TRBD2 | TRBV5-1 | TGCGCCAGCAGCTTAACAGCGGGAGTTGTGAATGAGCAGTTCTTC | CASSLTAGVVNEQFF
once | TRBJ1-4 | NA | TRBV28 | TGTGCCAGCAGGCCCGCCTTAGGGAAGGGAAATGAAAAACTGTTTTTT | CASRPALGKGNEKLFF
NA | TRBJ2-1 | TRBD2 | TRBV29-1 | TGCAGCGTCCTTACTAGCGGCAGGTCCTACAATGAGCAGTTCTTC | CSVLTSGRSYNEQFF
NA | TRBJ2-3 | TRBD2 | TRBV11-2 | TGTGCCAGCAGCTCCGGGAGGGCCACCGGCACAGATACGCAGTATTTT | CASSSGRATGTDTQYF
NA | TRBJ2-2 | NA | TRBV19 | TGTGCCAGTAGTATCAAGGCGGTTGGGTACACCGGGGAGCTGTTTTTT | CASSIKAVGYTGELFF